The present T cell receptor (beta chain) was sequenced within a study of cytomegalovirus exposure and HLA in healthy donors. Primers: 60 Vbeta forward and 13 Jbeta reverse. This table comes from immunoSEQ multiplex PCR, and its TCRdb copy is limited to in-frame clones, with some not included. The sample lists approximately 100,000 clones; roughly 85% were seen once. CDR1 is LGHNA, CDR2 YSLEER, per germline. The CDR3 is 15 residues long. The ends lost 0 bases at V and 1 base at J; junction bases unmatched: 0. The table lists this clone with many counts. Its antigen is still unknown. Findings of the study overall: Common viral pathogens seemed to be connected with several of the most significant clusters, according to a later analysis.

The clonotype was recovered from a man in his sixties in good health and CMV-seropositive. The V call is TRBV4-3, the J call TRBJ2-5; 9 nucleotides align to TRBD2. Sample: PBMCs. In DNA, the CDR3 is TGCGCCAGCAGCCAAGAGCGGGGGGGCCAAGAGACCCAGTACTTC. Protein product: CASSQERGGQETQYF.